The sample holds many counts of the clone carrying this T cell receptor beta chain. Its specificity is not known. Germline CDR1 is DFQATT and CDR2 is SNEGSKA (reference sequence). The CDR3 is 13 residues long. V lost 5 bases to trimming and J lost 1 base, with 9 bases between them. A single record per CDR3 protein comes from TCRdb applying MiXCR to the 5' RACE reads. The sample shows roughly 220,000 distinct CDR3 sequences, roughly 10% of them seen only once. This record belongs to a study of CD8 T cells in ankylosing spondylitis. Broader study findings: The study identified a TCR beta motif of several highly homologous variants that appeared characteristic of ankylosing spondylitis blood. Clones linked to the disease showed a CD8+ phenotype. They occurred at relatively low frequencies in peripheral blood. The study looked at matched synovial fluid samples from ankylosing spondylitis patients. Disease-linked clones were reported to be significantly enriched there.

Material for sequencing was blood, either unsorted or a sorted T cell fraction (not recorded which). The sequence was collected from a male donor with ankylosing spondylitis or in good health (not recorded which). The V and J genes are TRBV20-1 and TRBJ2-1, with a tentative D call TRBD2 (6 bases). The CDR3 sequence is CSAGGTSYNEQFF. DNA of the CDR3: TGCAGTGCTGGAGGGACTTCCTACAATGAGCAGTTCTTC.